This section outlines one T cell receptor beta chain sequence together with its context. Germline-derived CDR1 and CDR2 are SGHTS and YDEGEE. This CDR3 comprises 17 residues. Trimming at V came to 3 bases and at J to 9 bases, leaving 16 bases not matched to a gene. The record originates from a study of tumor and adjacent non-tumor tissue in lung cancer. Overall study: Patients comprised about a dozen adenocarcinoma, a couple of squamous cell carcinoma and 1 small cell lung cancer.

Three rounds of nested PCR, following a modified ARM-PCR protocol, produced the TCRbeta library. One entry per CDR3 protein, called by TCRdb with MiXCR from the multiplex PCR reads. The sample holds some 74,000 distinct CDR3 sequences, roughly 72% seen once. RNA was extracted from bulk tissue without any cell sorting. The receptor comes from a woman between 40 and 55 years old with non-small cell lung cancer. The sequencing sample was made of lung tumor tissue. The chain has TRBV5-8 and TRBJ2-2; 8 bases match TRBD2. The CDR3 nucleotides read TGTGCCAGCAGCTACTGGAGCGGGGGCCAGAATACCTGGGAGCTGTTTTTT. Protein product: CASSYWSGGQNTWELFF.